This is a list of T cell receptor beta chains from one sample in a study of blood T cell repertoires in COVID-19. The method was immunoSEQ multiplex PCR; TCRdb's version includes in-frame clones alone and lacks a portion of them. The data show 90,000 to 110,000 clones, with around 80% seen just once and roughly 7.7% held by the top ten. The material sequenced was peripheral blood. These TCRs come from a woman aged 80 or over with active or convalescent COVID-19. The CDR3 runs from the conserved cysteine through the conserved F or W. The D gene is left open where the match is weak. The size of a clone is reported for some rows only, either as once, few or many, or as a class for expanded clones.

D gene	V gene	J gene	clone size	CDR3 protein	CDR3 DNA
.	TRBV28	TRBJ1-1	.	CASSLGGPPNTEAFF	TGTGCCAGCAGTTTAGGGGGCCCCCCGAACACTGAAGCTTTCTTT
TRBD2	TRBV7-3	TRBJ2-2	.	CASRGTSGSNTGELFF	TGTGCCAGCAGAGGGACTAGCGGATCAAACACCGGGGAGCTGTTTTTT
.	TRBV7-2	TRBJ2-7	once	CASSLSGTYEQYF	TGTGCCAGCAGCCTCTCGGGTACCTACGAGCAGTACTTC
.	TRBV28	TRBJ1-1	.	CASRLSLADTEAFF	TGTGCCAGCAGATTATCCCTGGCGGACACTGAAGCTTTCTTT
.	TRBV10-3	TRBJ2-3	.	CAIRGKAASTDTQYF	TGTGCCATCAGGGGCAAGGCAGCTAGCACAGATACGCAGTATTTT
TRBD1	TRBV10-3	TRBJ1-1	few	CATSAGTANTEAFF	TGTGCCACCTCAGCCGGGACAGCTAACACTGAAGCTTTCTTT
TRBD1	TRBV27	TRBJ1-6	.	CASHGQGYSPLHF	TGTGCCAGCCATGGACAGGGCTATTCACCCCTCCACTTT
.	TRBV12-5	TRBJ2-1	.	CASGLVQSEQFF	TGTGCTAGTGGTTTGGTACAATCGGAGCAGTTCTTC
.	TRBV27	TRBJ1-2	.	CATSPGGEYGYTF	TGTGCCACCAGCCCGGGGGGGGAATATGGCTACACCTTC
TRBD2	TRBV4-2	TRBJ2-5	.	CASSQDVGLAETQYF	TGTGCCAGCAGCCAAGATGTTGGACTAGCAGAGACCCAGTACTTC
TRBD2	TRBV4-2	TRBJ2-2	.	CASSQASGRVGTGELFF	TGTGCCAGCAGCCAAGCGAGCGGGAGGGTGGGCACCGGGGAGCTGTTTTTT
TRBD2	TRBV11-2	TRBJ2-7	.	CASSRWPRGDRSYEQYF	TGTGCCAGCAGCAGATGGCCCCGGGGGGACCGCTCCTACGAGCAGTACTTC
.	TRBV24-1	TRBJ1-2	.	CATSDLPAGSGGYTF	TGTGCCACCAGTGATTTGCCGGCAGGGTCCGGTGGCTACACCTTC
.	TRBV2	TRBJ1-5	.	CASSDKAGRSNQPQHF	TGTGCCAGCAGTGACAAGGCGGGGCGTAGCAATCAGCCCCAGCATTTT
TRBD2	TRBV5-3	TRBJ2-2	.	CARRPRGVAGPPATNTGELFF	TGTGCCAGAAGACCACGGGGGGTGGCGGGCCCGCCCGCCACGAACACCGGGGAGCTGTTTTTT
TRBD2	TRBV5-1	TRBJ2-1	once	CASRTAGGSSYNEQFF	TGCGCCAGTCGGACCGCTGGCGGGAGCTCCTACAATGAGCAGTTCTTC
TRBD2	TRBV7-2	TRBJ2-5	.	CASRLLANNPGETQYF	TGTGCCAGCAGGTTACTAGCGAACAACCCAGGGGAGACCCAGTACTTC